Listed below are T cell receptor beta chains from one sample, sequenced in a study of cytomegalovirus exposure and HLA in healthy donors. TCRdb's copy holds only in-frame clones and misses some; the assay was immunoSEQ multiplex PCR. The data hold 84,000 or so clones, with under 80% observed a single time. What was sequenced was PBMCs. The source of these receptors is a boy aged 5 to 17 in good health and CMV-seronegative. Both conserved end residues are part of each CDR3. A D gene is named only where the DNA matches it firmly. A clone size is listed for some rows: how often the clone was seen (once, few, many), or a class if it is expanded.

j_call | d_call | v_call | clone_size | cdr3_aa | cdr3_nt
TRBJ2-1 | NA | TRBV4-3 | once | CASSQDHEGSYNEQFF | TGCGCCAGCAGCCAAGACCACGAGGGCTCCTACAATGAGCAGTTCTTC
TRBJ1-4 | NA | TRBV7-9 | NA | CASSLAGSEGEKLFF | TGTGCCAGCAGCTTAGCGGGGTCAGAGGGAGAAAAACTGTTTTTT
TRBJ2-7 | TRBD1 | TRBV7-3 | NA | CAGDRAYEQYF | TGTGCCGGTGACAGGGCCTACGAGCAGTACTTC
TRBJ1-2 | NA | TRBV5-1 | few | CASSLRQAYGYTF | TGCGCCAGCAGCTTGCGGCAGGCCTATGGCTACACCTTC
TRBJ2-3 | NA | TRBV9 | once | CASSVGVAESTDTQYF | TGTGCCAGCAGCGTAGGAGTAGCGGAAAGCACAGATACGCAGTATTTT
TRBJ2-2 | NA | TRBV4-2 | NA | CASSQDLLGMQAGELFF | TGTGCCAGCAGCCAAGATCTACTAGGCATGCAGGCCGGGGAGCTGTTTTTT
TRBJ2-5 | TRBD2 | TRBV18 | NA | CASSPATSRQETQYF | TGTGCCAGCTCACCCGCGACTAGCCGCCAGGAGACCCAGTACTTC
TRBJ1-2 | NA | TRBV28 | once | CASTLGDYGYTF | TGTGCCAGCACCCTCGGGGACTATGGCTACACCTTC
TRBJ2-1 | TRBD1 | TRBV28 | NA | CASSFRQGAYEQFF | TGTGCCAGCAGTTTCCGACAGGGGGCTTATGAGCAGTTCTTC
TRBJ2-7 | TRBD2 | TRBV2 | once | CASSLGERGASYEQYF | TGTGCCAGCAGTTTGGGGGAGCGGGGGGCATCCTACGAGCAGTACTTC
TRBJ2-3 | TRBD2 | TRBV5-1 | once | CASSLRASGVDTQYF | TGCGCCAGCAGCTTGCGCGCTAGCGGGGTCGATACGCAGTATTTT
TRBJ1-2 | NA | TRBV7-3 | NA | CASRLGNRELGYTF | TGTGCCAGCAGACTAGGCAACAGGGAACTGGGCTACACCTTC
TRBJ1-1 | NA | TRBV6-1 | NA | CASSEYYRTNTEAFF | TGTGCCAGCAGTGAATATTACAGGACGAACACTGAAGCTTTCTTT
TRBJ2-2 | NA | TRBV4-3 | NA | CASSPLGGELFF | TGCGCCAGCAGCCCCCTAGGAGGGGAGCTGTTTTTT
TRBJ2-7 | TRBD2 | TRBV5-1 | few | CASSLPGTSGAYEQYF | TGCGCCAGCAGCCTACCGGGGACTAGCGGGGCCTACGAGCAGTACTTC
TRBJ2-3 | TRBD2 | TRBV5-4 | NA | CASSYRTSGRATDTQYF | TGTGCCAGCAGCTACCGGACTAGCGGGAGGGCCACAGATACGCAGTATTTT
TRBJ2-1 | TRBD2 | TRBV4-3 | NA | CASSQAGGGYNEQFF | TGCGCCAGCAGCCAAGCTGGCGGGGGCTACAATGAGCAGTTCTTC
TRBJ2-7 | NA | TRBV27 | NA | CASSLAPGEEQYF | TGTGCCAGCAGTTTAGCCCCAGGGGAGGAGCAGTACTTC
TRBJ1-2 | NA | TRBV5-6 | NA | CASSLGGRSDYTF | TGTGCCAGCAGCTTGGGAGGCCGGTCAGACTACACCTTC
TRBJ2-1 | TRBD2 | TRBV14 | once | CASSPPGLASGHEQFF | TGTGCCAGCAGCCCCCCGGGACTAGCGTCAGGCCATGAGCAGTTCTTC
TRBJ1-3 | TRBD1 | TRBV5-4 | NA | CASSLDRAVGNTIYF | TGTGCCAGCAGCTTAGACAGGGCGGTTGGAAACACCATATATTTT
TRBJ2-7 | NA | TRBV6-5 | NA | CASRSRGEQYF | TGTGCCAGCAGGTCCCGAGGGGAGCAGTACTTC
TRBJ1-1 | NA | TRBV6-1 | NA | CASRDGGYTEAFF | TGTGCCAGCAGGGACGGGGGATACACTGAAGCTTTCTTT
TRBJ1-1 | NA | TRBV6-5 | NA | CASSYDRGGTEAFF | TGTGCCAGCAGTTACGATCGGGGGGGCACTGAAGCTTTCTTT
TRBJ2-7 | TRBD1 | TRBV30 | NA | CAWADRVSYEQYF | TGTGCCTGGGCCGACAGGGTATCCTACGAGCAGTACTTC
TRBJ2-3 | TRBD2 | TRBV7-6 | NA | CASSLLAEGTDTQYF | TGTGCCAGCAGCCTCCTAGCGGAAGGCACAGATACGCAGTATTTT
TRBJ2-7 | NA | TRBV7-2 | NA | CASSLASGPYEQYF | TGTGCCAGCAGCTTAGCTAGCGGACCCTACGAGCAGTACTTC
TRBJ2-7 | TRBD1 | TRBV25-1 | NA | CASSPPDRVYEQYF | TGTGCCAGCAGCCCCCCGGACAGGGTCTACGAGCAGTACTTC
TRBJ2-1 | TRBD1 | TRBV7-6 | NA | CASSMNTDRVNEQFF | TGTGCCAGCAGCATGAACACGGACAGGGTGAATGAGCAGTTCTTC
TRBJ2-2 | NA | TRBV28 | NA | CASSLWGARAGELFF | TGTGCCAGCAGTTTATGGGGGGCGCGGGCCGGGGAGCTGTTTTTT
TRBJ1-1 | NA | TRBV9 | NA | CASSPPSGEAFF | TGTGCCAGCAGCCCACCCTCAGGGGAAGCTTTCTTT
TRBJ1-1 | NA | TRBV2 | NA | CASSINGLYEAFF | TGTGCCAGCAGCATCAACGGACTCTATGAAGCTTTCTTT
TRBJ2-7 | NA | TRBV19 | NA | CASSIRQPPYEQYF | TGTGCCAGTAGTATCCGACAGCCTCCCTACGAGCAGTACTTC
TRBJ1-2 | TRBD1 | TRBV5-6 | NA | CASSTGTGGLDGYTF | TGTGCCAGCAGCACTGGGACAGGGGGCTTGGATGGCTACACCTTC
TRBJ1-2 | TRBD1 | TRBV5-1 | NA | CASSPTTGGQIYGYTF | TGCGCCAGCAGCCCGACGACCGGGGGACAGATTTATGGCTACACCTTC
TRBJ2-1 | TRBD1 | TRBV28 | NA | CASSIYTGANEQFF | TGTGCCAGCAGCATCTACACAGGGGCCAATGAGCAGTTCTTC
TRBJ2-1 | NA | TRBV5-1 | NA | CASSTGQSYNEQFF | TGCGCCAGCAGCACCGGACAGTCCTACAATGAGCAGTTCTTC
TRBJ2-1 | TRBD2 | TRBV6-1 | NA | CASSDRRDYYNEQFF | TGTGCCAGCAGTGATCGTCGGGACTACTACAATGAGCAGTTCTTC
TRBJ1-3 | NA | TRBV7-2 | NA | CASSLDTGTIYF | TGTGCCAGCAGCCTGGACACTGGCACCATATATTTT
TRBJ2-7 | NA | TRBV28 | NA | CASSLPPYEQYF | TGTGCCAGCAGTCTCCCCCCCTACGAGCAGTACTTC
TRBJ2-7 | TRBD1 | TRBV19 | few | CASSISWTGGYEQYF | TGTGCCAGTAGTATTTCCTGGACAGGGGGCTACGAGCAGTACTTC
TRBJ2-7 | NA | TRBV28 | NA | CASSLTGWYEQYF | TGTGCCAGCAGTTTAACAGGGTGGTACGAGCAGTACTTC
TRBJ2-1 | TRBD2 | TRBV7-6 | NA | CASSEREVNEQFF | TGTGCCAGCAGCGAGCGGGAGGTAAATGAGCAGTTCTTC
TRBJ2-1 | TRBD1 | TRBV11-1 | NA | CASSSMPGTDNEQFF | TGTGCCAGCAGCTCAATGCCCGGGACAGACAATGAGCAGTTCTTC
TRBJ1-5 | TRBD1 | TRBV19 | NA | CASIGVGQGNQPQHF | TGTGCCAGTATAGGGGTCGGACAGGGCAATCAGCCCCAGCATTTT
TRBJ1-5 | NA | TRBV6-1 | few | CSGSVGANQPQHF | TGTTCAGGGAGTGTGGGGGCCAATCAGCCCCAGCATTTT
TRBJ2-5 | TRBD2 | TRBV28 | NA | CASTRGAGAGFETQYF | TGTGCCAGCACCCGAGGAGCGGGGGCGGGTTTCGAGACCCAGTACTTC
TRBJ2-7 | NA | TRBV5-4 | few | CASSSGPQGDEQYF | TGTGCCAGCAGCTCCGGGCCTCAGGGTGACGAGCAGTACTTC
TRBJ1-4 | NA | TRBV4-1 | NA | CASSQVDMPAEKLFF | TGCGCCAGCAGCCAAGTTGACATGCCCGCGGAAAAACTGTTTTTT
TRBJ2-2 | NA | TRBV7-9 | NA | CASSSPEGPNTGELFF | TGTGCCAGCAGCTCCCCCGAGGGTCCGAACACCGGGGAGCTGTTTTTT
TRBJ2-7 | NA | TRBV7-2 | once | CASSFGTPDLYEQYF | TGTGCCAGCAGCTTCGGGACTCCCGATCTCTACGAGCAGTACTTC
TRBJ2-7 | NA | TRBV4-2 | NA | CASSQERGDNSYEQYF | TGTGCCAGCAGCCAAGAAAGAGGGGACAACTCCTACGAGCAGTACTTC
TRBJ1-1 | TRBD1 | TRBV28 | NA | CASSYDREVAEAFF | TGTGCCAGCAGTTATGACAGGGAAGTAGCTGAAGCTTTCTTT
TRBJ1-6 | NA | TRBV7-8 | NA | CASSLAREAPLHF | TGTGCCAGCAGCTTAGCCCGGGAGGCACCCCTCCACTTT
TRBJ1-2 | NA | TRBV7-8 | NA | CASSPPRGQRAYGYTF | TGTGCCAGCAGCCCCCCTCGTGGGCAGAGAGCCTATGGCTACACCTTC